Sequencing of this TCR beta chain was carried out in a study of CD8 T cells in ankylosing spondylitis. Trimming took off 3 bases at V and 7 bases at J, with 13 bases between the two ends. There are 14 residues in the CDR3. Looked up from germline, CDR1 is SGHVS and CDR2 is FNYEAQ. TCRdb reprocessed the 5' RACE reads via MiXCR and lists one record per CDR3 protein. The sample comprises under 250,000 distinct CDR3 sequences, 8% to 9% of which are singletons, and 4.8% rests with the top ten. This clonotype showed up many times. The chain uses TRBV7-6 and TRBJ2-1; the D is unclear. This TCR came from a female donor with ankylosing spondylitis or in good health (not recorded which). The sample consisted of blood, either unsorted or a sorted T cell fraction (not recorded which). In DNA form, the CDR3 reads TGTGCCAGCAGCTTGGTGACGGGCACTAATGAGCAGTTCTTC. Its protein is CASSLVTGTNEQFF.